This TCR beta chain is drawn from a study of blood T cell repertoires in COVID-19. Looking at the study overall: There were acute and convalescent COVID-19 samples, and they came from the United States, Italy and Spain. T cells, B-cell-depleted T cells, or PBMCs provided the cDNA or gDNA that served as material.

Methods used by the authors: Amplifying reference gene primers gave estimates of nucleated cell counts. The repertoire was sequenced with immunoSEQ multiplex PCR; TCRdb's copy has only in-frame clones and lacks some. V and J calls and clone size come straight from that table; D and trimming were deduced from the DNA. In the table there are fewer than 350,000 clones, 86% of which are singletons. V was pared by 7 bases and J by 0 bases, with 18 bases of the junction left unmatched. Germline CDR1 MDHEN, CDR2 SYDVKM. The CDR3 extends over 19 amino acids. Sequencing was performed on peripheral blood. This sequence joins TRBV28 and TRBJ2-4, with 7 bases lining up with TRBD1. The sequence was collected from a woman in her thirties with COVID-19, enrolled during active disease. The CDR3 coding sequence is TGTGCCAGCACCTCTCCCCGGGACAGCGGTCCCCTAGCCAAAAACATTCAGTACTTC. It codes for CASTSPRDSGPLAKNIQYF.